The source of this T cell receptor beta chain is a study of cytomegalovirus exposure and HLA in healthy donors. Study conclusions and caveats: Earlier analysis yielded a pattern in which most TCR beta V segments were productive about 90% or about 30% of the time.

This PCR relied on a set of 60 Vbeta primers and 13 Jbeta primers. Repertoires were generated with immunoSEQ multiplex PCR, while TCRdb's copy carries only in-frame clones and drops some. The sample has about 52,000 clones, about 57% seen once. Regarding this clone: Its cognate antigen is unknown.

Donors had nominal health at sampling but likely had unrecorded immune exposures. Germline values: CDR1 LNHDA, CDR2 SQIVND (reference sequence). Germline trimming cut 5 bases from V and 3 bases from J; bases unmatched to any gene: 9. The CDR3 runs to 16 residues. The chain couples TRBV19 to TRBJ2-7; 11 bases line up with TRBD1. The clonotype comes from a human donor in good health. Material: PBMCs. The CDR3 nucleotides are TGTGCCAGTAGTGGGCAATCGGGACAGGGGGGCTACGAGCAGTACTTC. This codes for CASSGQSGQGGYEQYF.